These T cell receptor beta chains were read from a single sample in a study of T cell changes during pregnancy in multiple sclerosis. The table came from immunoSEQ multiplex PCR; TCRdb's copy has only in-frame clones and leaves some out. The sample shows tens of thousands of clones, 90% to 95% of them seen only once. The source was peripheral blood, collected before pregnancy. These receptors all stem from a female donor with multiple sclerosis, enrolled in a pregnancy study. CDR3s include the opening cysteine and the closing phenylalanine or tryptophan. The order of the fields is J gene, clone size, V gene, CDR3 protein. A clone size is listed for some rows: how often the clone was seen (once, few, many), or a class if it is expanded.

J gene: TRBJ2-3
clone size: NA
V gene: TRBV7-7
CDR3 protein: CASSPDGFSVDTQYF

J gene: TRBJ2-3
clone size: NA
V gene: TRBV7-9
CDR3 protein: CASSYPDRGLRGDTQYF

J gene: TRBJ2-3
clone size: NA
V gene: TRBV10-2
CDR3 protein: CASGDRSDTQYF

J gene: TRBJ2-7
clone size: once
V gene: TRBV9
CDR3 protein: CASSVGGIDEQYF

J gene: TRBJ1-5
clone size: NA
V gene: TRBV5-8
CDR3 protein: CASSPGDRGNQPQHF

J gene: TRBJ1-4
clone size: NA
V gene: TRBV19
CDR3 protein: CASTTGGATGKLFF

J gene: TRBJ1-1
clone size: NA
V gene: TRBV7-8
CDR3 protein: CASSRGTTNTEAFF

J gene: TRBJ2-5
clone size: NA
V gene: TRBV6-5
CDR3 protein: CASSARGGGGTQYF

J gene: TRBJ1-4
clone size: once
V gene: TRBV27
CDR3 protein: CASMGAGQGIEKLFF

J gene: TRBJ2-7
clone size: NA
V gene: TRBV13
CDR3 protein: CASSPEGTPNQYF

J gene: TRBJ2-7
clone size: NA
V gene: TRBV6-1
CDR3 protein: CASAQSYEQYF

J gene: TRBJ1-5
clone size: few
V gene: TRBV19
CDR3 protein: CASSTQARTGSYNQPQHF

J gene: TRBJ1-3
clone size: NA
V gene: TRBV6-5
CDR3 protein: CASSYAGNSGNTIYF

J gene: TRBJ2-5
clone size: NA
V gene: TRBV5-1
CDR3 protein: CASSGPDLETQYF

J gene: TRBJ2-3
clone size: NA
V gene: TRBV11-1
CDR3 protein: CASSLAGLPSTDTQYF

J gene: TRBJ2-1
clone size: NA
V gene: TRBV7-2
CDR3 protein: CASSHRLAGDRANEQFF

J gene: TRBJ2-2
clone size: NA
V gene: TRBV15
CDR3 protein: CATSSGVRVPFF

J gene: TRBJ1-2
clone size: NA
V gene: TRBV20-1
CDR3 protein: CSARQGDGYTF

J gene: TRBJ1-6
clone size: NA
V gene: TRBV5-1
CDR3 protein: CASSPDRSNSPLHF

J gene: TRBJ1-2
clone size: NA
V gene: TRBV5-1
CDR3 protein: CASSLGGGNEIFYGYTF

J gene: TRBJ1-3
clone size: NA
V gene: TRBV6-5
CDR3 protein: CATLKDRDRNTIYF

J gene: TRBJ2-5
clone size: NA
V gene: TRBV18
CDR3 protein: CASSPLSSGGSYQETQYF

J gene: TRBJ1-1
clone size: NA
V gene: TRBV19
CDR3 protein: CASTSSWAEAFF